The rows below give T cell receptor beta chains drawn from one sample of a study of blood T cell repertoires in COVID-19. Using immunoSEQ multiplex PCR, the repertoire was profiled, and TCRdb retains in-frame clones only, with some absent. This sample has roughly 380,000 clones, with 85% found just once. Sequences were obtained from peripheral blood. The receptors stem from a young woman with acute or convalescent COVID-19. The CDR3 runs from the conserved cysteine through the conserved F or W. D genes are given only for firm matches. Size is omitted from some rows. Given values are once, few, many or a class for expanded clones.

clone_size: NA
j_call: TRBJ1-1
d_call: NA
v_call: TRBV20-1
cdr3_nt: TGCAGTGCTGGGGCCGAAGCTTTCTTT
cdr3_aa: CSAGAEAFF

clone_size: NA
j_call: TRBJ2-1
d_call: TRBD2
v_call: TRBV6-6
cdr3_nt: TGTGCCAGCAGTTACTTTCTAGCGGATAAGTACAATGAGCAGTTCTTC
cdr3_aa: CASSYFLADKYNEQFF

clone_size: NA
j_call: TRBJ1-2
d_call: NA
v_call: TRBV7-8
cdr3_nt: TGTGCCAGCAGCCCGGGTACAGGGCTTGATGGCTACACCTTC
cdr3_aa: CASSPGTGLDGYTF

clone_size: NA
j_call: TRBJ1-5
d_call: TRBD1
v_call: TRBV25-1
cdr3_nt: TGTGCCAGCAGTGAGCAGGGGGGCAATCAGCCCCAGCATTTT
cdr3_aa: CASSEQGGNQPQHF

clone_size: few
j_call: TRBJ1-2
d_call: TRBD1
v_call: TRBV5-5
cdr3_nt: TGTGCCAGCAGCTTTGGGACAGGGAGAGGGAACTATGGCTACACCTTC
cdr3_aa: CASSFGTGRGNYGYTF

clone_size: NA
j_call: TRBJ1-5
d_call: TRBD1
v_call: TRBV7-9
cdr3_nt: TGTGCCAGCATGGGGGAAACGGACAGGGTCGAGCAGCCCCAGCATTTT
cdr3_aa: CASMGETDRVEQPQHF

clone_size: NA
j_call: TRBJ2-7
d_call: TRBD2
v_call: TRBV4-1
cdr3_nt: TGCGCCAGCAGCCAGGGGACTAGCGGCTACGAGCAGTACTTC
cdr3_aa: CASSQGTSGYEQYF

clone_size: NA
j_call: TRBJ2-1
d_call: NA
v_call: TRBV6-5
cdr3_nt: TGTGCCAGCAGTTACTCGACACCATACAATGAGCAGTTCTTC
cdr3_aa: CASSYSTPYNEQFF

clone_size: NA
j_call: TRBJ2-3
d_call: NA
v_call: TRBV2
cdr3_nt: TGTGCCAGCAAGGCAGCCCCCTTAAGCGCAGATACGCAGTATTTT
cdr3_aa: CASKAAPLSADTQYF

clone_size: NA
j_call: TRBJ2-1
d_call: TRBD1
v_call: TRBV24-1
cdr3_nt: TGTGCCACCAGTGATGGGGCCTCGGGACAGGGTCCCCTAGATGAGCAGTTCTTC
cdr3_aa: CATSDGASGQGPLDEQFF

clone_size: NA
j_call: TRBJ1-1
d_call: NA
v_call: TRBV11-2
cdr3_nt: TGTGCCAGCAGCTTAGGCCGAGGGGCTTTCTTT
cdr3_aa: CASSLGRGAFF

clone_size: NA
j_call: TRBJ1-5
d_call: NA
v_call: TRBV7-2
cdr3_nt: TGTGCCAGCAGCTTGGCAGGGGCCAATCAGCCCCAGCATTTT
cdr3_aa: CASSLAGANQPQHF

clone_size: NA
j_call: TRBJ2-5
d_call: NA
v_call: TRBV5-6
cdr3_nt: TGTGCCAGCAGCTTTAGAAGCCAGACTCCTAGAGGGACCCAGTACTTC
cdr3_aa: CASSFRSQTPRGTQYF

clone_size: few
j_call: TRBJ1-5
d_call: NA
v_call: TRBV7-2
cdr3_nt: TGTGCCAGCAGCTTAAAACAGGACAATCAGCCCCAGCATTTT
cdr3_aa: CASSLKQDNQPQHF

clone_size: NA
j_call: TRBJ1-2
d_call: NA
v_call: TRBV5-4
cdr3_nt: TGTGCCAGCAGCTTTGGCCCGGGGACAAACTATGGCTACACCTTC
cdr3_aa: CASSFGPGTNYGYTF

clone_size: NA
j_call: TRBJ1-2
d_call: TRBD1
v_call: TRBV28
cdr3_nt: TGTGCCAGCAGTTCCATGACAGGGGAGATCTATGGCTACACCTTC
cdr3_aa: CASSSMTGEIYGYTF

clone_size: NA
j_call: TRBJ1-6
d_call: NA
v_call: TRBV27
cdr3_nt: TGTGCCAGCAGCCTAACCCCCGGGAAAAATAATTCACCCCTCCACTTT
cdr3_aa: CASSLTPGKNNSPLHF

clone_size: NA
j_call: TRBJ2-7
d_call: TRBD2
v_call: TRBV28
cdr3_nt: TGTGCCAGCAGTTTACCCGTAGCGGGAGTAATTGAGTACTCCTACGAGCAGTACTTC
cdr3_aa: CASSLPVAGVIEYSYEQYF

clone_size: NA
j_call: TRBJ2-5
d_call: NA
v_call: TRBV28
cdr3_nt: TGTGCCAGCAGTTTATTAGGACTAAGAATGGCCCAGTACTTC
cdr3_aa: CASSLLGLRMAQYF

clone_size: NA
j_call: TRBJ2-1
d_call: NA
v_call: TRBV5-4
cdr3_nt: TGTGCCAGCTTCTCGCGGGCGAACAATGAGCAGTTCTTC
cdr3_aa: CASFSRANNEQFF

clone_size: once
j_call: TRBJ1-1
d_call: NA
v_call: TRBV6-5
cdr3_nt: TGTGCCAGCAGTCAGGTCGGGGTCGGAAACACTGAAGCTTTCTTT
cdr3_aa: CASSQVGVGNTEAFF

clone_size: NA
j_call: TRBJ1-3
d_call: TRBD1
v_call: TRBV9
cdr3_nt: TGTGCCAGCAGCCTACAGGGGTCTGGAAACACCATATATTTT
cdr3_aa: CASSLQGSGNTIYF

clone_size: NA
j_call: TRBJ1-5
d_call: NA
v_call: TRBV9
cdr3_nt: TGTGCCAGCAGCGCTCAGGGGAAGGCAAATCAGCCCCAGCATTTT
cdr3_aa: CASSAQGKANQPQHF

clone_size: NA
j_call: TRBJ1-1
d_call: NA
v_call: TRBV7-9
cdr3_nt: TGTGCCAGCAGCGGCACAGGGCAGTCTGAAGCTTTCTTT
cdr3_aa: CASSGTGQSEAFF

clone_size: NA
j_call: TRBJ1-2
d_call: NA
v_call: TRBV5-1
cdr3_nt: TGCGCCAGCAGGAACAGCTATGGCTACACCTTC
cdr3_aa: CASRNSYGYTF

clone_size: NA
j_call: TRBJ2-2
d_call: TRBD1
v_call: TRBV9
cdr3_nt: TGTGCCAGCAGTCGTCAGGGGGCGATAGGGACCGGGGAGCTGTTTTTT
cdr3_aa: CASSRQGAIGTGELFF

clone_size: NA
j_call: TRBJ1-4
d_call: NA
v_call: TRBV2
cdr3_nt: TGTGCCAGCAGGTCACAGGTGGCTGCGGAAAAACTGTTTTTT
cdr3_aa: CASRSQVAAEKLFF

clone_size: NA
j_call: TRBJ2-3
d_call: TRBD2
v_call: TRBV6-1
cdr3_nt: TGTGCCAGCAGTGCTGGGACTAGCGGGAGCACAGATACGCAGTATTTT
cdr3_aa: CASSAGTSGSTDTQYF

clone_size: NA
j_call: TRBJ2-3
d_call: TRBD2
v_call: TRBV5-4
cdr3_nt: TGTGCCAGCAGGCAACTAGCGGGAGAGGGAGATACGCAGTATTTT
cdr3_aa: CASRQLAGEGDTQYF

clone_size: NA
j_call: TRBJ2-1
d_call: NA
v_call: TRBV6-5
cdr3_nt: TGTGCCAGCAGTTACAATCCAGGGTGGTATGAGCAGTTCTTC
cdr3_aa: CASSYNPGWYEQFF

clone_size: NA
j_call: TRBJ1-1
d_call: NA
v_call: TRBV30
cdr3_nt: TGTGCCTGGAGTCTCGTGGGGAGCGCTGAAGCTTTCTTT
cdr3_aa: CAWSLVGSAEAFF

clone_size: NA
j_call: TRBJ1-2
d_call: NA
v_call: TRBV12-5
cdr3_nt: TGTGCTAGTGGTTTGGTGGCGGGGAGAGTGATGGATGGCTACACCTTC
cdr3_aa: CASGLVAGRVMDGYTF

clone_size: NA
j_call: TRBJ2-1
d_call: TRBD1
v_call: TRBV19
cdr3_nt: TGTGCCAGTAGTATGAGGTTGGACAGGGGTAAGGATGAGCAGTTCTTC
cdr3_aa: CASSMRLDRGKDEQFF

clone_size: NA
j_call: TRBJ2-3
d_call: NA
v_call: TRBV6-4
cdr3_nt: TGTGCCAGCAGTGACTCGCCCCTGGGGGGTACGCAGTATTTT
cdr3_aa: CASSDSPLGGTQYF

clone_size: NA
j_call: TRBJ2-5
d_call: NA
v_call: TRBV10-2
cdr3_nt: TGCGCCAGCACCCTAGAACAGGGTCGGGAGACCCAGTACTTC
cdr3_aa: CASTLEQGRETQYF

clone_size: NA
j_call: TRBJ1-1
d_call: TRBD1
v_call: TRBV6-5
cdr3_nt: TGTGCCAGCAGCTATGACAGGGGGACTGAAGCTTTCTTT
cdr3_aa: CASSYDRGTEAFF

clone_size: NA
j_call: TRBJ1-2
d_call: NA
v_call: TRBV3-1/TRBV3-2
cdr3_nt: TGTGCCAGCAGCCAAGATCAGACAGGTCGGGGCTACACCTTC
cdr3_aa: CASSQDQTGRGYTF

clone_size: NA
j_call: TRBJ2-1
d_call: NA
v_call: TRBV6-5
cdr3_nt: TGTGCCAGCAGCACTCCCGGCAGACTCTCCAATGAGCAGTTCTTC
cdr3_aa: CASSTPGRLSNEQFF

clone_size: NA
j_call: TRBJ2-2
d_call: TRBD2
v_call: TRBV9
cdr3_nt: TGTGCCAGCAGCGTAGCTCGGACTAGCGGGGGGAACACCGGGGAGCTGTTTTTT
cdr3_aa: CASSVARTSGGNTGELFF

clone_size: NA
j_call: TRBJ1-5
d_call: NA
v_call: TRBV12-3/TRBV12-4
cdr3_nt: TGTGCCAGCAGAAAGCGGAGGCAGCCCCAGCATTTT
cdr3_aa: CASRKRRQPQHF

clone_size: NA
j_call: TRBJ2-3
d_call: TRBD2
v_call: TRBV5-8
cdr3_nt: TGTGCCAGCAGCTTGGCACTAGCGGGAGGGCCGGGCACAGATACGCAGTATTTT
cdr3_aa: CASSLALAGGPGTDTQYF

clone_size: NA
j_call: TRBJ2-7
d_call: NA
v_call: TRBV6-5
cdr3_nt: TGTGCCAGCACAGTCAGTTCCTACGAGCAGTACTTC
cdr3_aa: CASTVSSYEQYF

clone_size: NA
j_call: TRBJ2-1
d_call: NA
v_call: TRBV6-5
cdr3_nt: TGTGCCAGCAGTCAAAACTATTTCGCGCAGTTCTTC
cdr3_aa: CASSQNYFAQFF

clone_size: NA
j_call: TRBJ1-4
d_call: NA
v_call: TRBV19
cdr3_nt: TGTGCCAGTAGTGATTACTTGATGGAACTGTTTTTT
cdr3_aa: CASSDYLMELFF

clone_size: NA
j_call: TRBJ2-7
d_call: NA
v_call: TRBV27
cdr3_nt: TGTGCCAGCAGTTTGAGAGACTCCTACGAGCAGTACTTC
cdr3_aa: CASSLRDSYEQYF

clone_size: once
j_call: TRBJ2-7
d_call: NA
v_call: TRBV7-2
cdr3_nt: TGTGCCAGCAGCTTAGTCCCAGAGGGTTACGAGCAGTACTTC
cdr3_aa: CASSLVPEGYEQYF

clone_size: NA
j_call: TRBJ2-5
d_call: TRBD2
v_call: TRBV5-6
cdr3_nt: TGTGCCAGCAGCTTGCGTAGCGGGAGTTACCAAGAGACCCAGTACTTC
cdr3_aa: CASSLRSGSYQETQYF

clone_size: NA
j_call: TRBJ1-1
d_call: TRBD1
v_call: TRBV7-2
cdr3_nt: TGTGCCAGCAGCTGGGGACAGGGGTTAGAAGCTTTCTTT
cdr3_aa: CASSWGQGLEAFF

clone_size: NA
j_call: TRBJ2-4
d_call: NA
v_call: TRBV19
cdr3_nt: TGTGCCAGTAGGGGTCCCCGTCAGGCGGGGAGCGTCTACATTCAGTACTTC
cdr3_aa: CASRGPRQAGSVYIQYF

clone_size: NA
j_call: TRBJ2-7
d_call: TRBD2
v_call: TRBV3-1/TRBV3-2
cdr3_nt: TGTGCCAGCAGCCGAAACGGGAGGTCCTACGAGCAGTACTTC
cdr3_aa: CASSRNGRSYEQYF

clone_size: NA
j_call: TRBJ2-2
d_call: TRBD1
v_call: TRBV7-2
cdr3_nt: TGTGCCAGCAGCTTAAGGACAGGCGACACCGGGGAGCTGTTTTTT
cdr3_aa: CASSLRTGDTGELFF

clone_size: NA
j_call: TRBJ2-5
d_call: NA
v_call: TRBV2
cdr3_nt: TGTGCCAGCAGTGAACAGGGGGGGACCCAGTACTTC
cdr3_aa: CASSEQGGTQYF